The following is a T cell receptor (beta chain) sequence with its context. This sample is part of a study of blood T cell repertoires in COVID-19. In the study overall: Acute and convalescent COVID-19 samples came from the United States, Italy and Spain. Nucleic acid was either cDNA or gDNA, and it came from T cells, B-cell-depleted T cells, or PBMCs.

Original data processing: Reference gene primer amplification in the assay estimated nucleated cell counts. This table comes from immunoSEQ multiplex PCR, and its TCRdb copy is limited to in-frame clones, with some not included. V and J calls and clone size are copied from that table; D and trimming were computed from the DNA. This sample has 120,000 or so clones; less than 90% occur once, and the top ten carry approximately 6.6%. V gave up 2 bases and J gave up 8 bases, with 12 bases separating them. CDR1 KGHSH and CDR2 LQKENI come from the germline V gene. The CDR3 covers 14 residues. The V and J genes are TRBV18 and TRBJ1-4, with D hard to call. The specimen was peripheral blood. The source is a man older than 75 with active or convalescent COVID-19. The DNA of the CDR3 is TGTGCCAGCTCACCATTCGGGGAAAGAGAAAAACTGTTTTTT. Residues: CASSPFGEREKLFF.